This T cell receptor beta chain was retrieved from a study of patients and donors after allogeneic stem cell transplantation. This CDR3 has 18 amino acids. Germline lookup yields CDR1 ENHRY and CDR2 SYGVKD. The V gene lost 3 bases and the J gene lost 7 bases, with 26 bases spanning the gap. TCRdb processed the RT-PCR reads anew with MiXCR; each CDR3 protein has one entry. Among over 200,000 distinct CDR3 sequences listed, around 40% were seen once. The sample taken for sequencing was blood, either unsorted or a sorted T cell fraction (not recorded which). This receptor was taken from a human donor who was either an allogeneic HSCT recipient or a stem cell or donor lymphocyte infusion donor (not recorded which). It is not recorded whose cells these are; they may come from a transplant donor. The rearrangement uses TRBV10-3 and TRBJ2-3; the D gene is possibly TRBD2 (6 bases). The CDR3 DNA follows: TGTGCCATCAGTGATTCGGGCCCGGGGGTGGCTAGCCCTCATACGCAGTATTTT. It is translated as CAISDSGPGVASPHTQYF.